The clone carrying this T cell receptor (beta chain) was detected once. The table came from immunoSEQ multiplex PCR; TCRdb's copy has only in-frame clones and leaves some out. The table has about 660,000 clones, approximately 89% seen once. This CDR3 contains 15 residues. The data were obtained in a study of shared T cell receptors in the human thymus. These data were also reused for a study on human thymus T cells. This second study notes: Thymus was obtained from resections taken during corrective heart surgery. Apparent skewing of V and J gene usage characterized both thymic and blood repertoires. In unrelated individuals, thymic repertoires overlapped highly, according to related research.

This clonotype originated in a boy younger than two with a congenital heart defect. The source material was thymocytes. The chain combines TRBV21-1 with TRBJ1-1. TRBV21-1 is a documented pseudogene. The CDR3 DNA follows: TGTGCCAGCAGCAAAATGAGGAGAGAGGACACTGAAGCTTTCTTT. Protein: CASSKMRREDTEAFF.